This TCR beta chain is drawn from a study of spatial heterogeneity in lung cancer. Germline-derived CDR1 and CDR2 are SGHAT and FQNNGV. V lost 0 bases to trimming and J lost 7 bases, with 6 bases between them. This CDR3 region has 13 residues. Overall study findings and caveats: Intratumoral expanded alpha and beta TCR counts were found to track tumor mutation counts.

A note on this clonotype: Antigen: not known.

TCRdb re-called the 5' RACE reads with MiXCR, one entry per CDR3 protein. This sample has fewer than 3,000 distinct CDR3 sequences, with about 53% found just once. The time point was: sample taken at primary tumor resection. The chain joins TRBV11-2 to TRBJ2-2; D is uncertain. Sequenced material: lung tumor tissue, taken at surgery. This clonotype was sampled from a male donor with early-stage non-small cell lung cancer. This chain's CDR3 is CASSLEAGGELFF. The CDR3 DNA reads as TGTGCCAGCAGCTTAGAAGCTGGCGGGGAGCTGTTTTTT.